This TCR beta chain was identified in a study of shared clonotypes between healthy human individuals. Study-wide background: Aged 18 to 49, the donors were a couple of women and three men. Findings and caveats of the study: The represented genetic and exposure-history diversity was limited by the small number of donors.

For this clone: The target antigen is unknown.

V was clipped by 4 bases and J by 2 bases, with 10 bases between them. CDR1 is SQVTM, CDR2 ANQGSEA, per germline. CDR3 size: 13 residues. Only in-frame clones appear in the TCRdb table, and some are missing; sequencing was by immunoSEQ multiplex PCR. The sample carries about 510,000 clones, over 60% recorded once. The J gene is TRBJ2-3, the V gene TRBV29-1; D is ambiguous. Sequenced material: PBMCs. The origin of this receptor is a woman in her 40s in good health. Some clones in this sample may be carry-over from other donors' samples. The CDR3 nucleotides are TGCAGCGTTGGCAGTCTCAACACAGATACGCAGTATTTT. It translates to CSVGSLNTDTQYF.